Each of the 8 T cell receptor beta chains below was sequenced from the same sample in a study of OX40 agonist ivuxolimab in advanced cancers. Measured with immunoSEQ multiplex PCR; TCRdb has only the in-frame clones, and not every one. The table includes around 94,000 clones, around 87% detected once. This specimen consisted of CD4+ or CD8+ T cells sorted from blood, obtained in a trial of the OX40 agonist ivuxolimab. The receptors were gathered from an adult with an advanced solid tumor such as melanoma, head and neck, liver or kidney cancer.

The V and J genes are TRBV2 and TRBJ1-2; D might be TRBD1 (6 bases). This CDR3 contains 14 residues. V was trimmed by 3 bases and J by 4 bases, leaving 12 bases between them. The germline V gene has CDR1 SNHLY and CDR2 FYNNEI. The CDR3 protein is CASSEGKQGYGYTF. The CDR3 DNA reads as TGTGCCAGCAGTGAGGGGAAACAGGGCTATGGCTACACCTTC.

CDR3 sequence reads: CASSPSQETSYEQYF. CDR3 DNA: TGTGCCAGCTCACCGTCACAGGAGACCTCCTACGAGCAGTACTTC. This chain joins TRBV18 and TRBJ2-7; D is perhaps TRBD1 (5 bases). The CDR3 runs 15 residues. CDR1 is KGHSH and CDR2 is LQKENI in the germline V gene. Deletions cut 3 bases from V and 0 bases from J, with 12 bases between.

CDR3 loop: CASSPRQGGTGRSLYNEQFF. The CDR3 coding sequence is TGTGCCAGCAGCCCCAGACAGGGTGGCACCGGGAGGTCTCTCTACAATGAGCAGTTCTTC. V is TRBV7-8 and J is TRBJ2-1; D may match TRBD1 or TRBD2 (7 bases each). From germline, CDR1 is SGHVS and CDR2 FQNEAQ. CDR3 length: 20 residues. Trimming pared 5 bases from V and 3 bases from J, leaving 29 bases between.

This chain uses TRBV5-1 with TRBJ1-1; tentative D call: TRBD1 (5 bases). In germline, CDR1 is SGHRS, CDR2 YFSETQ. V lost 7 bases and J 2 bases, leaving 15 bases between the germline ends. CDR3 length equals 14 residues. CDR3 sequence reads: CASSQGSANTEAFF. For the CDR3, the DNA is TGCGCCAGCTCCCAGGGATCCGCTAACACTGAAGCTTTCTTT.

The chain carries TRBV6-1 and TRBJ1-1; tentative D call: TRBD1 (5 bases). Per germline, CDR1 MNHNS and CDR2 SASEGT. CDR3 size: 15 residues. V lost 7 bases, J lost 1 base, and 16 bases lay in between. The chain's CDR3 is CASINGQPGNTEAFF. The CDR3 DNA sequence: TGTGCCAGCATCAACGGACAACCGGGGAACACTGAAGCTTTCTTT.

The chain carries TRBV7-7 and TRBJ2-3; 8 positions agree with TRBD2. Trimming cost V 5 bases and J 5 bases; bases outside gene matches: 9. The length of the CDR3 is 15 residues. CDR1 SSHAT and CDR2 FNYEAQ come from the germline V gene (reference sequence). The CDR3: CASSRLAGGRDTQYF. As DNA, the CDR3 is TGTGCCAGCAGCCGTCTGGCGGGGGGCAGAGATACGCAGTATTTT.

The chain employs TRBV7-2 and TRBJ2-5; TRBD1 matches at 7 bases. Germline lookup yields CDR1 SGHTA and CDR2 FQGNSA. The CDR3 extends over 14 amino acids. Losses at the gene ends were 4 bases for V and 2 bases for J; bases not matched to a gene: 4. CDR3 residues: CASSSDRSQETQYF. The CDR3 DNA sequence: TGTGCCAGCAGCTCGGACAGGTCACAAGAGACCCAGTACTTC.

CDR3 in DNA: TGTGCTAGTGGTTTGGGACAGGGAAGGATCGATGAGCAGTTCTTC. Its translation is CASGLGQGRIDEQFF. This chain links TRBV12-5 with TRBJ2-1; TRBD1 aligns across 7 bases. Germline-derived CDR1 and CDR2 are LGHNT and FRNRAP. The CDR3 spans 15 residues. J was trimmed by 8 bases and V by 1 base; bases with no gene match: 8.